These 18 T cell receptor beta chains share one sample of origin, sequenced in a study of Graves' ophthalmopathy and Graves' hyperthyroidism. Amplification of the TCR beta CDR3 regions used RNA transcripts (as template). HTBI-primed first-round RT-PCR preceded second-round multiplex PCR. TCRdb re-analysed the multiplex PCR reads in MiXCR, keeping a single row per CDR3 protein. Among about 640,000 distinct CDR3 sequences listed, approximately 39% were seen once. The source material was peripheral blood. The receptor set was obtained from an adult man with Graves' ophthalmopathy.

This clonotype was recorded a few times. This chain links TRBV6-6 with TRBJ1-4; no clear D. There are 14 residues in the CDR3. V lost 5 bases, J lost 8 bases, and 15 bases lay in between. Germline lookup yields CDR1 MNHNY and CDR2 SVGAGI (reference sequence). The CDR3 here is CASSIFPGEEKLFF. CDR3 coding DNA: TGTGCCAGCAGTATTTTCCCCGGGGAAGAAAAACTGTTTTTT.

Ten or more counts support this clonotype. The chain is built from TRBV7-3 and TRBJ2-5; TRBD2 aligns across 11 bases. The CDR3 extends over 15 amino acids. Germline-derived CDR1 and CDR2 are SGHTA and FQGTGA. With V trimmed by 4 bases and J by 5 bases, 6 bases remained unmatched. CDR3 nucleotide sequence: TGTGCCAGCAGCTCGGTCGGGACTAGCGGTGAGACCCAGTACTTC. Protein: CASSSVGTSGETQYF.

This clonotype was picked up many times. The V call is TRBV9, the J call TRBJ1-2, with D possibly being TRBD1 (6 bases). V lost 0 bases and J 3 bases, leaving 6 bases between the germline ends. The V gene's germline CDR1 is SGDLS and CDR2 YYNGEE. The CDR3 contains 13 residues. The CDR3 protein is CASSVAGDYGYTF. Here the CDR3 DNA reads TGTGCCAGCAGCGTAGCAGGGGACTATGGCTACACCTTC.

V gene TRBV29-1 combines with J gene TRBJ2-5; the D gene could be TRBD1 or TRBD2 (5 bases each). Looked up from germline, CDR1 is SQVTM and CDR2 is ANQGSEA. CDR3 length: 10 residues. Deletions cut 7 bases from V and 4 bases from J, with 7 bases between. CDR3 in DNA: TGCAGCGCCGGGACAGAGACCCAGTACTTC. Translation: CSAGTETQYF.

This clonotype was seen at least ten times. The chain is built from TRBV25-1 and TRBJ2-2; possibly TRBD2 for D (6 bases). The CDR3 totals 15 residues. Germline lookup yields CDR1 MGHDK and CDR2 SYGVNS. Trimming removed 1 base at V and 7 bases at J, with 13 bases between. CDR3 in amino acids: CASSESSSVSGELFF. CDR3 in DNA: TGTGCCAGCAGTGAATCGTCTAGCGTTAGCGGGGAGCTGTTTTTT.

This clonotype was recorded a few times. This clone may be a read error of a much larger clone one base away. V is TRBV7-2 and J is TRBJ1-4; D is unresolved. The V gene lost 6 bases and the J gene lost 4 bases, with 12 bases spanning the gap. This CDR3 has 14 amino acids. The germline CDR1 and CDR2 sequences are SGHTA and FQGNSA. The chain's CDR3 is CASSESSGNEKLFF. In nucleotides, the CDR3 is TGTGCCAGCAGTGAGTCGAGTGGTAATGAAAAACTGTTTTTT.

This chain uses TRBV6-5 with TRBJ1-1; 10 nucleotides align to TRBD1. Germline lookup yields CDR1 MNHEY and CDR2 SVGAGI. Trimming at V came to 0 bases and at J to 6 bases, leaving 1 base not matched to a gene. The CDR3 has 14 amino acids. CDR3 in amino acids: CASSYSGTGAEAFF. The CDR3 DNA reads TGTGCCAGCAGTTACTCCGGGACAGGGGCTGAAGCTTTCTTT.

This clonotype is a singleton in its sample. A much larger clone is a single base away; this may be a read error. The conserved phenylalanine or tryptophan normally closing the CDR3 is absent here, so this likely arose from a read error. The CDR3: CSARDVRGNSPLHL. CDR3 coding DNA: TGCAGTGCTAGAGATGTCAGGGGGAATTCACCCCTCCACTTG. V and J are TRBV20-1 and TRBJ1-6; TRBD1 aligns across 7 bases. Germline CDR1 is DFQATT and CDR2 is SNEGSKA (reference sequence). V trimming: 0 bases; J trimming: 7 bases; junction bases outside the gene matches: 3. CDR3 length: 14 amino acids.

This clonotype was seen a few times. The V gene is TRBV7-2, the J gene TRBJ1-5; the D gene is possibly TRBD1 (6 bases). The CDR3 totals 15 residues. The germline CDR1 and CDR2 sequences are SGHTA and FQGNSA. With 3 bases removed from V and 0 bases from J, the gap between germline ends came to 9 bases. CDR3: CASSLDSFSNQPQHF. For the CDR3, the DNA is TGTGCCAGCAGCTTGGACAGCTTTAGCAATCAGCCCCAGCATTTT. Supplemented by reference TRBV7-2 and TRBJ1-5, the full variable domain reads GAGVSQSPSNKVTEKGKDVELRCDPISGHTALYWYRQSLGQGLEFLIYFQGNSAPDKSGLPSDRFSAERTGGSVSTLTIQRTQQEDSAVYLCASSLDSFSNQPQHFGDGTRLSIL.

About this clonotype: At one of its ends the junction is not consistent with the germline gene, which may arise from a read error. This chain uses TRBV10-2 with TRBJ1-6; D not resolved. The CDR3 sequence is 15 residues long. Germline assignment: CDR1 WSHSY and CDR2 SAAADI. CDR3 residues: CASRAPDEWGPPLHF. For the CDR3, the DNA is TGTGCCAGCAGAGCTCCGGATGAGTGGGGTCCACCCCTCCACTTT.

Remarks on this clonotype: Being one base from a much bigger clone, this may be a read error. The chain has TRBV4-3 and TRBJ2-7; TRBD2 might be the D (6 bases). Germline V gene lookup returns CDR1 LGHNA and CDR2 YSLEER. This CDR3 comprises 15 residues. The CDR3 here is CARSARDSSPYEQYF. DNA of the CDR3: TGCGCCCGCAGCGCGCGGGACTCCTCGCCGTACGAGCAGTACTTC.

The chain couples TRBV7-9 to TRBJ2-5; perhaps TRBD1 as D (6 bases). The CDR3 totals 13 residues. V gave up 3 bases and J gave up 9 bases, with 14 bases separating them. CDR1 and CDR2 from the germline V gene are SEHNR and FQNEAQ (reference sequence). The chain's CDR3 is CASSFGRGLPQYF. In nucleotides, the CDR3 is TGTGCCAGCAGCTTCGGCAGGGGATTACCCCAGTACTTC.

This clonotype has a count of ten or more. This chain uses TRBV6-5 with TRBJ1-1, with D tentatively TRBD1 (5 bases). The V end was cut by 6 bases, the J end by 3 bases, with 8 bases between. This CDR3 is built from 12 residues. Germline CDR1 reads MNHEY; CDR2 reads SVGAGI. The CDR3 nucleotides are TGTGCCAGCAGACGGGGACACACTGAAGCTTTCTTT. This sequence encodes CASRRGHTEAFF.

This chain joins TRBV19 and TRBJ2-2; 7 bases map to TRBD1. Germline trimming cut 1 base from V and 4 bases from J; bases unmatched to any gene: 3. CDR3 length: 15 amino acids. Germline V gene sequence: CDR1 LNHDA, CDR2 SQIVND (reference sequence). For the CDR3, the DNA is TGTGCCAGTAGTATAGTAACAGGGGTCACCGGGGAGCTGTTTTTT. It yields the protein CASSIVTGVTGELFF.

V gene TRBV29-1 combines with J gene TRBJ1-4; D may be TRBD1 (5 bases). CDR1 SQVTM and CDR2 ANQGSEA come from the germline V gene. The ends were cut back, 7 bases at V and 12 bases at J, with 18 bases in the middle. The CDR3 covers 12 residues. The CDR3 DNA follows: TGCAGCGGCAGGGACCAGGGCGAGGAACTGTTTTTT. Residues: CSGRDQGEELFF.

The chain is built from TRBV10-3 and TRBJ1-4; 9 bases are a match to TRBD1. The J segment lost 7 bases and the V segment lost 6 bases, leaving 6 bases of the junction unmatched. CDR3 length equals 14 residues. Germline V gene data show CDR1 as ENHRY and CDR2 as SYGVKD. The CDR3 region is CAIRLDRGGEKLFF. The CDR3 nucleotides read TGTGCCATCAGGCTGGACAGGGGTGGTGAAAAACTGTTTTTT.

This clonotype has ten or more counts. V is TRBV5-1 and J is TRBJ1-1; weak D call: TRBD1 (5 bases). The CDR3 has 14 amino acids. The V end was cut by 1 base, the J end by 3 bases, with 10 bases between. Germline V gives CDR1 SGHRS, CDR2 YFSETQ. The CDR3 loop is CASSLQVRDTEAFF. The CDR3 nucleotides are TGCGCCAGCAGCTTGCAGGTCAGGGACACTGAAGCTTTCTTT.

This clonotype was seen at least ten times. J is TRBJ1-2 and V is TRBV2; no clear D. From germline, CDR1 is SNHLY and CDR2 FYNNEI. V lost 7 bases, J lost 6 bases, and 9 bases lay in between. The CDR3 length is 11 residues. CDR3 sequence reads: CASMAGNGYTF. The CDR3 nucleotides are TGTGCCAGCATGGCCGGGAATGGCTACACCTTC.